The TCR beta chain described here comes from a study of cytomegalovirus exposure and HLA in healthy donors. Whole-study findings and limits: When analyzed later, a missense DCLRE1C variant was found to be linked to TCR beta V- and J-gene trimming. Common viral pathogens (according to a later analysis) appeared linked to several of the most significant clusters. Diagnosis of cytomegalovirus status made by the classifier reportedly showed high specificity and sensitivity.

As for this clone: What it recognizes is unknown.

The germline V and J ends were trimmed by 3 bases and 3 bases, with 12 bases remaining between them. In germline, CDR1 is MNHEY, CDR2 SMNVEV (reference sequence). This CDR3 is 15 amino acids long. In the PCR, 60 Vbeta and 13 Jbeta primers were used. Only in-frame clones appear in the TCRdb table, and some are missing; sequencing was by immunoSEQ multiplex PCR. Among 110,000 to 150,000 clones listed, roughly 80% were seen once. The chain is built from TRBV27 and TRBJ2-1; D unresolved. The clonotype originates from a man aged 35-49 years in good health and CMV-seropositive. Input material: PBMCs. The CDR3 sequence is CASSFLENFYNEQFF. Written as DNA, the CDR3 is TGTGCCAGCAGTTTCTTAGAAAACTTCTACAATGAGCAGTTCTTC.